This T cell receptor beta chain derives from a study of blood T cell repertoires in COVID-19. Turning to the study itself: Sites across the United States, Italy and Spain contributed samples from acute and convalescent COVID-19. T cells, B-cell-depleted T cells, or PBMCs supplied cDNA or gDNA.

As handled by the study authors: Amplification of reference gene primers provided the estimated nucleated cell counts. Sequenced by immunoSEQ multiplex PCR; TCRdb stores in-frame clones only, minus some. V and J calls and clone size follow that table, whereas D and trimming were derived from the DNA. The sample consists of 150,000 or so clones, around four fifths of them appearing once. Ages ranged from about 18 to 89 years, with residence in 24 US areas. The sequence came from a woman between 45 and 65 years old in a cohort exposed to, infected with or recovered from COVID-19 (not recorded which). The source material was PBMCs or T cells enriched from blood (not recorded which).

CDR3 sequence (DNA): TGCGCCAGCAGTATAAGGGTCCGAAGGGACTCCTCCTACGAGCAGTACTTC. It codes for CASSIRVRRDSSYEQYF. The V and J genes are TRBV5-1 and TRBJ2-7; tentative D call: TRBD2 (6 bases). V gave up 5 bases and J gave up 0 bases, with 21 bases separating them. The CDR3 runs 17 residues. Per the germline V gene, CDR1 is SGHRS and CDR2 is YFSETQ.